This is a list of T cell receptor beta chains from one sample in a study of neurological immune-mediated disorders. TCRdb re-called the 5' RACE reads with MiXCR, one entry per CDR3 protein. Among about 70,000 distinct CDR3 sequences listed, around 4.8% were seen once. Sequenced material: PBMCs. Receptors originate from a woman in her 70s with multiple sclerosis. The CDR3 runs from the conserved cysteine through the conserved F or W. The order of the fields is D gene, J gene, clone size, V gene, CDR3 protein, CDR3 DNA. A D gene is named only where the DNA matches it firmly. Size tells how often a clone was seen (once, few, many) or the class of an expanded clone, and some rows leave it out.

. TRBJ2-3 few TRBV12-3/TRBV12-4 CASTFSSDTQYF TGTGCCAGCACCTTCTCATCCGATACGCAGTATTTT
TRBD2 TRBJ2-1 many TRBV25-1 CASSTPGLFNEQFF TGTGCCAGCAGTACTCCGGGACTATTCAATGAGCAGTTCTTC
. TRBJ2-7 . TRBV27 CASSLSPTYEQYF TGTGCCAGCAGTTTATCCCCAACCTACGAGCAGTACTTC
. TRBJ1-1 many TRBV9 CASTPWADLLLNTEAFF TGTGCCAGCACCCCTTGGGCGGACCTCCTACTGAACACTGAAGCTTTCTTT
TRBD1 TRBJ2-2 many TRBV20-1 CSAPGTGANTGELFF TGCAGTGCTCCTGGGACAGGCGCGAACACCGGGGAGCTGTTTTTT
. TRBJ2-1 many TRBV5-1 CASSFSAGAHDEQFF TGCGCCAGCAGCTTTAGTGCAGGGGCCCACGATGAGCAGTTCTTC
TRBD1 TRBJ1-2 many TRBV6-6 CASSKGQGENYGYTF TGTGCCAGCAGTAAAGGACAGGGGGAGAACTATGGCTACACCTTC
. TRBJ1-5 many TRBV6-2/TRBV6-3 CASSGEGTLQPQHF TGTGCCAGCAGTGGTGAGGGGACGTTGCAGCCCCAGCATTTT
. TRBJ2-1 many TRBV5-6 CASSPAGEGSYNEQFF TGTGCCAGCAGCCCCGCAGGGGAGGGCTCCTACAATGAGCAGTTCTTC
. TRBJ1-2 few TRBV6-1 CDSNRDGYGYTF TGTGACAGCAATCGGGACGGGTATGGCTACACCTTC
TRBD2 TRBJ2-3 many TRBV20-1 CSASDPGTSGGSTDTQYF TGCAGTGCTAGCGACCCCGGGACTAGCGGGGGGAGCACAGATACGCAGTATTTT
. TRBJ1-5 many TRBV12-3/TRBV12-4 CASSFDRGGQPQHF TGTGCCAGCAGTTTTGATAGGGGAGGCCAGCCCCAGCATTTT
. TRBJ1-1 many TRBV6-5 CASSYSKDTEAFF TGTGCCAGCAGTTACTCGAAAGACACTGAAGCTTTCTTT
. TRBJ2-7 many TRBV7-2 CASSLGLTSYEQYF TGTGCCAGCAGCTTAGGACTTACCTCCTACGAGCAGTACTTC
TRBD2 TRBJ2-7 few TRBV7-2 CASNLGTSGYEQYF TGTGCCAGCAACTTGGGGACTAGCGGCTACGAGCAGTACTTC
. TRBJ2-1 many TRBV5-1 CASSLGAASYNEQFF TGCGCCAGCAGCTTGGGGGCGGCCTCCTACAATGAGCAGTTCTTC
. TRBJ1-5 many TRBV10-3 CAISETGPQPQHF TGTGCCATCAGTGAGACGGGGCCTCAGCCCCAGCATTTT
. TRBJ1-2 many TRBV6-2/TRBV6-3 CASSSGAFHGYTF TGTGCCAGCAGTTCCGGCGCTTTTCATGGCTACACCTTC
TRBD2 TRBJ2-3 many TRBV5-5 CASSDLLAVTDTQYF TGTGCCAGCAGCGACCTACTAGCGGTCACAGATACGCAGTATTTT
. TRBJ2-7 many TRBV7-8 CASSLVAGPLYEQYF TGTGCCAGCAGCTTAGTTGCTGGCCCACTCTACGAGCAGTACTTC
. TRBJ2-3 many TRBV18 CASSPDSGNTQYF TGTGCCAGCTCACCAGACTCGGGAAATACGCAGTATTTT
TRBD2 TRBJ2-2 many TRBV20-1 CSAAGRTGELFF TGCAGTGCAGCGGGGCGGACCGGGGAGCTGTTTTTT
. TRBJ1-2 many TRBV4-3 CASSQGRSPGSYTF TGCGCCAGCAGCCAAGGACGATCGCCCGGAAGCTACACCTTC
. TRBJ2-3 many TRBV10-3 CAISESSINTDTQYF TGTGCCATCAGTGAAAGTAGCATTAACACAGATACGCAGTATTTT
. TRBJ1-6 many TRBV20-1 CSASEGSSYNSPLHF TGCAGTGCTAGTGAGGGAAGCTCCTATAATTCACCCCTCCACTTT
. TRBJ2-1 few TRBV20-1 CSAPQGGVINEQFF TGCAGTGCTCCCCAAGGGGGAGTGATTAATGAGCAGTTCTTC
TRBD2 TRBJ2-6 many TRBV7-8 CASRPNWVGRVSGANVLTF TGTGCCAGCAGACCCAATTGGGTCGGGAGGGTCTCTGGGGCCAACGTCCTGACTTTC
. TRBJ2-7 many TRBV6-5 CASGSGYLDEQYF TGTGCCAGCGGATCAGGGTATCTCGACGAGCAGTACTTC